This paragraph covers one T cell receptor beta chain sequence. The antigen is not known. The data derive from a study of T cell responses to AZD1222 COVID-19 vaccine. Study-wide results and limits: Most donors were white British, females outnumbered males, and clonal diversity was possibly underestimated. Only a handful of AZD1222 recipients, more than 5 in all, had baseline seropositivity. CD4 TCRs linked to vaccination spanned spike, dominating at 160-218 and 743-854. Of spike-specific TCRs, nearly half reportedly target regions left unmutated in variants.

Generated by immunoSEQ multiplex PCR, the TCRdb table keeps only in-frame clones and is missing some. The table shows around 130,000 clones, with about nine tenths occurring only once. This clonotype was obtained from an adult in good health. Sequenced here: peripheral blood, sampled on day 0 of AZD1222 vaccination.

CDR3 DNA sequence: TGTGCCAGCTCGGACGTGAGGCAGACCTACGAGCAGTACTTC. This encodes CASSDVRQTYEQYF. The chain recombines TRBV18 with TRBJ2-7, with unresolved D. This CDR3 has 14 residues. CDR1 KGHSH and CDR2 LQKENI come from the germline V gene. Trimming shortened V by 6 bases and J by 2 bases, and 14 bases separated the two germline ends.